Listed below are T cell receptor beta chains from one sample, sequenced in a study of STAT3 mutations in large granular lymphocyte leukemia. Measured with immunoSEQ multiplex PCR; TCRdb has only the in-frame clones, and not every one. The sample includes roughly 29,000 clones, about three quarters of them seen just once. The material sequenced was peripheral blood mononuclear cells. The source is a woman aged 50 to 60 with T-cell large granular lymphocyte leukemia. Some clones in this sample may be carry-over from other donors' samples. Both conserved end residues are part of each CDR3. Fields, in order: V gene, J gene, clone size, D gene, CDR3 DNA, CDR3 protein. The D gene is left open where the match is weak. The size of a clone is reported for some rows only, either as once, few or many, or as a class for expanded clones.

TRBV18	TRBJ1-1	.	.	TGTGCCAGCTCACCACCAAACACTGAAGCTTTCTTT	CASSPPNTEAFF
TRBV7-2	TRBJ2-7	.	.	TGTGCCAGCAGCACACGGGGACACGGAGGTGTCGAGCAGTACTTC	CASSTRGHGGVEQYF
TRBV7-2	TRBJ2-5	.	.	TGTGCCAGCAGCAATGACTTAACAGAGACCCAGTACTTC	CASSNDLTETQYF
TRBV7-9	TRBJ1-1	.	.	TGTGCCAGCAGCTTAGGAGCTATGAACACTGAAGCTTTCTTT	CASSLGAMNTEAFF
TRBV30	TRBJ2-1	.	TRBD2	TGTGCCTGGAGGGAAGCCGGGACTAGCGAAACAATCTCCTACAATGAGCAGTTCTTC	CAWREAGTSETISYNEQFF
TRBV6-5	TRBJ2-7	.	.	TGTGCCAGCAGTTCGGGACCATACGAGCAGTACTTC	CASSSGPYEQYF
TRBV11-2	TRBJ1-2	.	TRBD1	TGTGCCAGCAGCTCATCTCCGGGACAGGGGGATGGCTACACCTTC	CASSSSPGQGDGYTF
TRBV6-5	TRBJ2-7	.	.	TGTGCCAGCAGTCGGGACCCAGACTACGAGCAGTACTTC	CASSRDPDYEQYF
TRBV11-2	TRBJ1-4	.	.	TGTGCCAGCAGCTTCCGGGACGGTAATGAAAAACTGTTTTTT	CASSFRDGNEKLFF
TRBV5-6	TRBJ1-5	.	TRBD1	TGTGCCAGCAGCTTTTATGGGACAGGGGTTAATCAGCCCCAGCATTTT	CASSFYGTGVNQPQHF
TRBV30	TRBJ1-1	.	.	TGTGCCTGGAGTCTACGGATGAACACTGAAGCTTTCTTT	CAWSLRMNTEAFF
TRBV19	TRBJ2-7	.	TRBD1	TGTGCCACCCCCTTGGGGGACAGGACCTACGAGCAGTACTTC	CATPLGDRTYEQYF
TRBV18	TRBJ2-6	.	TRBD1	TGTGCCAGCTCACCAATCCAGGGGGCGCTTGGGGCCAACGTCCTGACTTTC	CASSPIQGALGANVLTF
TRBV25-1	TRBJ2-5	.	.	TGTGCCAGCAGTGAATGGACGGGAACGGCTGAGACCCAGTACTTC	CASSEWTGTAETQYF
TRBV5-4	TRBJ2-3	once	.	TGTGCCAGCAGCTTGGCGGGAGTTTTGACAGATACGCAGTATTTT	CASSLAGVLTDTQYF
TRBV5-1	TRBJ1-2	.	.	TGCGCCAGCAGCCCGGACGGGACTAACTATGGCTACACCTTC	CASSPDGTNYGYTF
TRBV11-2	TRBJ2-7	.	TRBD1	TGTGCCAGCAGCACGGACAGGGAGCGCGAGCAGTACTTC	CASSTDREREQYF
TRBV4-1	TRBJ2-5	.	.	TGCGCCAGCAGCCACGCCAGGGGGGTGGGAGAGACCCAGTACTTC	CASSHARGVGETQYF
TRBV9	TRBJ2-7	.	.	TGTGCCAGCAGCGTAGATGGCGGTAACTACGAGCAGTACTTC	CASSVDGGNYEQYF
TRBV5-1	TRBJ1-1	.	.	TGCGCCAGCAGCAACAGGGCTGAAGCTTTCTTT	CASSNRAEAFF
TRBV18	TRBJ1-2	.	TRBD1	TGTGCCAGCTCACCGGGACAGGGTTCTTATGGCTACACCTTC	CASSPGQGSYGYTF
TRBV7-9	TRBJ1-2	.	.	TGTGCCAGCAGCTTGTGGGGAGGCTACACCTTC	CASSLWGGYTF
TRBV15	TRBJ2-5	few	TRBD2	TGTGCCACCAGCAGAGCCCCACTAGCGGGAGTAGAGACCCAGTACTTC	CATSRAPLAGVETQYF
TRBV11-2	TRBJ2-1	.	.	TGTGCCAGCAGCTTAGTTCCTACCAGCTCCTACAATGAGCAGTTCTTC	CASSLVPTSSYNEQFF
TRBV5-1	TRBJ2-7	.	TRBD2	TGCGCCAGCAGCGGGGAGGGCCTAGCGGGAGCCTACGAGCAGTACTTC	CASSGEGLAGAYEQYF
TRBV7-9	TRBJ1-3	.	.	TGTGCCAGCAGCTTAGTTTCAGGCACCTCTGGAAACACCATATATTTT	CASSLVSGTSGNTIYF
TRBV9	TRBJ2-7	.	TRBD2	TGTGCCAGCAGCCCTTCCGGGACTAGCGTCTACGAGCAGTACTTC	CASSPSGTSVYEQYF
TRBV14	TRBJ1-1	.	.	TGTGCCAGCAGCCGGACCCCAGGGACCACTGAAGCTTTCTTT	CASSRTPGTTEAFF